This TCR beta chain was observed in a study of blood T cells in healthy people across ages. Study-level background: Capturing about one barcoded beta molecule per two T cells was achieved by template switching. Whole-study findings and limits: Higher diversity and more naive CD4+ cells were features of long-lived donors, compared to aged donors.

This clonotype showed up just once. Antigen unknown. Combining a sample-barcoded 5' primer with a J-beta primer mix, a second PCR ran for roughly 6 to 12 cycles. Carrying 12 random nucleotides, a template-switch adaptor labeled each individual cDNA molecule. Each CDR3 protein is one row after TCRdb ran MiXCR on the 5' RACE reads. Among over 1,200,000 distinct CDR3 sequences listed, around 59% were seen once. The CDR3 runs to 13 residues. Germline assignment: CDR1 LGHDT and CDR2 YNNKEL (reference sequence). Trimming removed 3 bases from V and 10 bases from J, with 15 bases in between. The sequence was collected from a man between 18 and 29 years old in good health. Sequencing was done on a sample of blood. The chain combines TRBV3-1 with TRBJ1-2, with TRBD1 as a possible D gene (6 bases). The CDR3 bases are TGTGCCAGCAGCCAGAACAGGGACCATGACTACACCTTC. Its translation is CASSQNRDHDYTF.